These 16 T cell receptor beta chains came from one sample sequenced in a study of blood T cell repertoires in COVID-19. Produced via immunoSEQ multiplex PCR; TCRdb's table is partial and in-frame only. The sample consists of tens of thousands of clones, approximately 78% of them appearing once. Material: PBMCs or T cells enriched from blood (not recorded which). These receptors all come from a middle-aged woman with acute COVID-19.

The chain combines TRBV14 with TRBJ1-2; 8 positions match TRBD1. The germline V gene has CDR1 SGHDN and CDR2 FVKESK. V gave up 4 bases and J gave up 5 bases; unmatched junction bases: 9. The CDR3 has 15 residues. CDR3 loop: CASSRRTGSPYGYTF. CDR3 DNA sequence: TGTGCCAGCAGCCGTAGGACAGGGAGCCCTTATGGCTACACCTTC.

V is TRBV27 and J is TRBJ2-7, with D unresolved. Germline loops: CDR1 MNHEY, CDR2 SMNVEV (reference sequence). This CDR3 is 12 amino acids long. The ends were cut back, 8 bases at V and 7 bases at J, with 15 bases in the middle. The CDR3, as DNA: TGTGCCAGCGGCACTACGTTTCGGGAGCAGTACGTC. Its protein is CASGTTFREQYV.

The V gene is TRBV27, the J gene TRBJ1-1; 9 bases align to TRBD1. This CDR3 comprises 14 residues. CDR1 and CDR2 (germline): MNHEY, SMNVEV (reference sequence). J lost 4 bases, V lost 4 bases, and 4 bases had no gene match. CDR3 loop: CASSSGTGITEAFF. The CDR3 DNA sequence: TGTGCCAGCAGTTCCGGGACAGGGATCACTGAAGCTTTCTTT.

This chain connects TRBV18 to TRBJ2-7; no definite D call. V gave up 3 bases and J gave up 0 bases, with 9 bases separating them. The CDR3 runs 14 residues. CDR1 KGHSH and CDR2 LQKENI come from the germline V gene. The CDR3: CASSPSIDSYEQYV. The CDR3 DNA reads as TGTGCCAGCTCACCGTCAATAGACTCCTACGAGCAGTACGTC.

V gene TRBV5-6 combines with J gene TRBJ2-7, with D unresolved. CDR1 and CDR2 (germline): SGHDT, YYEEEE. Trimming left V 0 bases short and J 2 bases short, with 18 bases between. The CDR3 is 17 amino acids. CDR3: CASSLEWITPTTYEQYF. The CDR3 region has the DNA TGTGCCAGCAGCTTGGAGTGGATAACTCCTACTACCTACGAGCAGTACTTC. Complete variable domain (other parts from reference TRBV5-6 and TRBJ2-7): DAGVTQSPTHLIKTRGQQVTLRCSPKSGHDTVSWYQQALGQGPQFIFQYYEEEERQRGNFPDRFSGHQFPNYSSELNVNALLLGDSALYLCASSLEWITPTTYEQYFGPGTRLTVT.

This chain joins TRBV4-1 and TRBJ2-7, with TRBD2 identical over 7 bases. The CDR3 is 16 residues long. The ends lost 3 bases at V and 1 base at J; junction bases unmatched: 9. From germline, CDR1 is MGHRA and CDR2 YSYEKL. In nucleotides, the CDR3 is TGCGCCAGCAGCCAGATCCCCAGCGGGGCGTCCTACGAGCAGTACTTC. Its translation is CASSQIPSGASYEQYF.

This chain uses TRBV28 with TRBJ1-1; TRBD1 agrees at 7 bases. From germline, CDR1 is MDHEN and CDR2 SYDVKM. Trimming cost V 6 bases and J 1 base; bases outside gene matches: 2. The CDR3 is made up of 13 amino acids. This CDR3 is CASSRQGNTEAFF. CDR3 bases: TGTGCCAGCAGCCGACAGGGGAACACTGAAGCTTTCTTT. Together with reference TRBV28 and TRBJ1-1, the CDR3 gives the full variable domain: DVKVTQSSRYLVKRTGEKVFLECVQDMDHENMFWYRQDPGLGLRLIYFSYDVKMKEKGDIPEGYSVSREKKERFSLILESASTNQTSMYLCASSRQGNTEAFFGQGTRLTVV.

The chain combines TRBV28 with TRBJ1-6; D gene ambiguous. The germline V and J ends were trimmed by 6 bases and 8 bases, with 14 bases remaining between them. Germline V gene sequence: CDR1 MDHEN, CDR2 SYDVKM. This CDR3 is 14 amino acids long. This CDR3 is CASSGGGLHSPLHF. Here the CDR3 DNA reads TGTGCCAGCAGCGGTGGAGGGCTCCATTCACCCCTCCACTTT.

The chain is built from TRBV13 and TRBJ1-5, with D perhaps TRBD1 (5 bases). This CDR3 spans 14 amino acids. CDR1 is PRHDT and CDR2 is FYEKMQ in the germline V gene (reference sequence). Trimming took 6 bases from V and 6 from J, leaving 15 bases between them. This chain's CDR3 is CASSRGGEGQPQHF. DNA for the CDR3: TGTGCCAGCAGTCGTGGGGGGGAGGGTCAGCCCCAGCATTTT.

The CDR3 protein is CASRVEGALAFF. The CDR3 DNA reads as TGTGCCAGCAGGGTTGAGGGGGCACTAGCTTTCTTT. V and J are TRBV6-5 and TRBJ1-1; 7 positions match TRBD1. The ends lost 6 bases at V and 10 bases at J; junction bases unmatched: 8. The V gene's germline CDR1 is MNHEY and CDR2 SVGAGI. CDR3 length: 12 amino acids.

In DNA form, the CDR3 reads TGTGCCAGCAGTTTACCGGGGCCCGGGGGGACCCAGTACTTC. Residues: CASSLPGPGGTQYF. This rearrangement joins TRBV28 to TRBJ2-5; weak D call: TRBD2 (6 bases). The CDR3 has 14 amino acids. V lost 2 bases to trimming and J lost 7 bases, with 14 bases between them. Germline CDR1 is MDHEN and CDR2 is SYDVKM. Full variable domain (rest looked up from reference TRBV28 and TRBJ2-5): DVKVTQSSRYLVKRTGEKVFLECVQDMDHENMFWYRQDPGLGLRLIYFSYDVKMKEKGDIPEGYSVSREKKERFSLILESASTNQTSMYLCASSLPGPGGTQYFGPGTRLLVL.

The chain recombines TRBV7-2 with TRBJ1-2, with 9 bases that match TRBD1. The CDR3 runs 15 residues. The trim removed 7 bases at V and 6 bases at J, leaving 12 bases unmatched. In germline, CDR1 is SGHTA, CDR2 FQGNSA. CDR3 in amino acids: CASTTGTGLWDGYTF. CDR3 sequence (DNA): TGTGCCAGCACCACCGGGACAGGGCTTTGGGATGGCTACACCTTC.

This clone was counted a single time. V gene TRBV3-1 (or the pseudogene TRBV3-2) combines with J gene TRBJ2-1; 7 bases are shared with TRBD2. The CDR3 length is 16 residues. V gave up 0 bases and J gave up 0 bases; unmatched junction bases: 2. Looked up from germline, CDR1 is LGHDT and CDR2 is YNNKEL (reference sequence). The CDR3 DNA follows: TGTGCCAGCAGCCAAGATCTAGCGGTCTCCTACAATGAGCAGTTCTTC. Its translation: CASSQDLAVSYNEQFF.

V and J are TRBV2 and TRBJ2-3; TRBD1 agrees at 7 bases. CDR3 length: 15 residues. CDR1 is SNHLY, CDR2 FYNNEI, per germline. Trimming at V came to 8 bases and at J to 2 bases, leaving 10 bases not matched to a gene. CDR3 residues: CASGRWDSPTDTQYF. CDR3 in DNA: TGTGCCAGCGGAAGGTGGGACAGCCCCACAGATACGCAGTATTTT.

The rearrangement uses TRBV11-3 and TRBJ1-1; D may be TRBD1 (6 bases). The CDR3 is made up of 12 amino acids. CDR1 is SGHNT and CDR2 is YENEEA in the germline V gene. Trimming shortened V by 0 bases and J by 8 bases, and 7 bases separated the two germline ends. CDR3 protein: CASSLEQGEAFF. CDR3 in DNA: TGTGCCAGCAGCTTAGAACAGGGCGAAGCTTTCTTT.

The V and J genes are TRBV9 and TRBJ2-7; tentatively, D is TRBD1 (6 bases). Trimming left V 4 bases short and J 3 bases short, with 11 bases between. The V gene's germline CDR1 is SGDLS and CDR2 YYNGEE. CDR3 size: 13 residues. The CDR3 loop is CASSFRTDYEQYF. The CDR3 coding sequence is TGTGCCAGCAGCTTCAGGACAGACTACGAGCAGTACTTC.